These T cell receptor beta chains were read from a single sample in a study of cytomegalovirus exposure and HLA in healthy donors. The protocol was immunoSEQ multiplex PCR, while the TCRdb copy is restricted to in-frame clones and leaves out a portion. This table has some 100,000 clones, around 80% appearing once. The sample comprised PBMCs. These receptors all stem from a male donor in good health and CMV-seropositive. CDR3s include the opening cysteine and the closing phenylalanine or tryptophan. Each record gives: V gene, D gene, clone size, CDR3 length, J gene, CDR3 protein, CDR3 DNA. The D gene is left open where the match is weak. Some rows mark clone size as missing; the rest say once, few, many or name a class of expanded clone.

TRBV5-1	TRBD1	NA	15	TRBJ1-5	CASRAGTGVSQPQHF	TGCGCCAGCAGGGCTGGGACAGGGGTATCTCAGCCCCAGCATTTT
TRBV7-2	NA	NA	14	TRBJ1-5	CASSVSSGGQPQHF	TGTGCCAGCAGCGTTTCCTCGGGGGGTCAGCCCCAGCATTTT
TRBV4-3	NA	NA	17	TRBJ2-1	CASSQVRPSDSYNEQFF	TGCGCCAGCAGCCAAGTTAGGCCTAGCGACTCCTACAATGAGCAGTTCTTC
TRBV27	NA	NA	14	TRBJ2-7	CASSQRRDFGEQYF	TGTGCCAGCAGTCAGAGGAGGGATTTCGGCGAGCAGTACTTC
TRBV6-6	NA	NA	16	TRBJ2-2	CASSYDGGANTGELFF	TGTGCCAGCAGTTACGATGGAGGGGCGAACACCGGGGAGCTGTTTTTT
TRBV15	NA	NA	13	TRBJ2-5	CATSREFREAQYF	TGTGCCACCAGCAGAGAGTTCAGAGAGGCCCAGTACTTC
TRBV5-5	NA	few	15	TRBJ1-1	CASSNSGTSNTEAFF	TGTGCCAGCAGCAATTCAGGGACATCGAACACTGAAGCTTTCTTT
TRBV5-1	TRBD1	NA	15	TRBJ2-7	CASSFTGTEAYEQYF	TGCGCCAGCAGCTTTACGGGGACAGAGGCCTACGAGCAGTACTTC
TRBV11-3	TRBD2	NA	15	TRBJ2-1	CASSLTGLVYNEQFF	TGTGCCAGCAGCTTAACGGGACTAGTCTACAATGAGCAGTTCTTC
TRBV30	NA	NA	13	TRBJ1-2	CAWSKTGYYGYTF	TGTGCCTGGAGTAAAACAGGGTACTATGGCTACACCTTC
TRBV7-6	TRBD2	NA	15	TRBJ2-1	CASSSLAGGSAEQFF	TGTGCCAGCAGCTCGCTAGCGGGGGGGTCGGCTGAGCAGTTCTTC
TRBV7-9	NA	NA	12	TRBJ2-5	CASSPRQETQYF	TGTGCCAGCAGCCCGCGTCAAGAGACCCAGTACTTC
TRBV4-1	TRBD1	NA	18	TRBJ2-7	CASSHENPGQERDYEQYF	TGCGCCAGCAGCCATGAAAACCCGGGACAGGAAAGGGACTACGAGCAGTACTTC
TRBV7-2	TRBD2	NA	15	TRBJ2-1	CASSLAGGTYNEQFF	TGTGCCAGCAGCCTAGCGGGGGGGACTTACAATGAGCAGTTCTTC
TRBV7-9	NA	few	16	TRBJ2-1	CASSLPFRQQYNEQFF	TGTGCCAGCAGCCTCCCATTTAGACAACAATACAATGAGCAGTTCTTC
TRBV6-6	TRBD1	NA	14	TRBJ2-2	CASSRDRNTGELFF	TGTGCCAGCAGCCGGGACAGGAACACCGGGGAGCTGTTTTTT
TRBV11-3	TRBD2	few	15	TRBJ2-5	CASSLGTSEEETQYF	TGTGCCAGCAGCCTAGGGACTAGCGAAGAAGAGACCCAGTACTTC
TRBV9	NA	NA	15	TRBJ2-6	CASSDLNSGANVLTF	TGTGCCAGCAGCGACCTCAATAGCGGGGCCAACGTCCTGACTTTC
TRBV5-1	NA	NA	13	TRBJ1-1	CARPPGEGTEAFF	TGCGCCAGGCCCCCGGGAGAGGGCACTGAAGCTTTCTTT
TRBV5-1	TRBD1	once	14	TRBJ2-1	CASSPWTGWNEQFF	TGCGCCAGCAGCCCGTGGACAGGATGGAATGAGCAGTTCTTC
TRBV5-4	TRBD1	NA	14	TRBJ1-2	CASSPTGDRYGYTF	TGTGCCAGCAGCCCCACAGGGGACAGATATGGCTACACCTTC
TRBV29-1	NA	few	15	TRBJ2-3	CSVEGSGSGTDTQYF	TGCAGCGTTGAGGGGAGCGGGTCCGGCACAGATACGCAGTATTTT
TRBV6-5	NA	NA	13	TRBJ1-2	CASSYGGNYGYTF	TGTGCCAGCAGTTACGGAGGGAACTATGGCTACACCTTC
TRBV10-3	NA	NA	12	TRBJ1-1	CAIKDFNTEAFF	TGTGCCATCAAGGACTTTAACACTGAAGCTTTCTTT
TRBV29-1	NA	NA	11	TRBJ1-1	CSVGRDTEAFF	TGCAGCGTCGGGCGGGACACTGAAGCTTTCTTT
TRBV6-1	NA	NA	15	TRBJ2-3	CASSEAGAITDTQYF	TGTGCCAGCAGTGAAGCAGGGGCCATCACAGATACGCAGTATTTT
TRBV19	TRBD1	NA	16	TRBJ2-3	CASSIPRDRGTDTQYF	TGTGCCAGTAGTATTCCTCGGGACAGGGGCACAGATACGCAGTATTTT
TRBV5-6	TRBD1	once	13	TRBJ1-2	CASSRAGGSGYTF	TGTGCCAGCAGCAGGGCAGGGGGCTCTGGCTACACCTTC
TRBV7-2	NA	NA	14	TRBJ2-3	CASTPRVPPDTQYF	TGTGCCAGCACCCCGAGGGTGCCCCCGGATACGCAGTATTTT
TRBV4-1	TRBD2	once	14	TRBJ2-7	CASSPGVLGGEQYF	TGCGCCAGCAGCCCCGGGGTTCTCGGGGGGGAGCAGTACTTC
TRBV2	NA	NA	15	TRBJ2-7	CATTGGRGVSYEQYF	TGTGCCACGACAGGGGGGCGGGGGGTCTCCTACGAGCAGTACTTC
TRBV12-5	TRBD1	NA	17	TRBJ1-2	CASGRTGTAGRGDGYTF	TGTGCTAGTGGCAGAACCGGGACAGCCGGAAGGGGGGATGGCTACACCTTC